This T cell receptor beta chain was recovered during a study of prognosis after radiotherapy for stage I lung cancer. This clonotype has ten or more counts. The antigen is not known. Findings and caveats of the study: Unique TCR clone counts went down once patients had stereotactic body radiation therapy, median about 10,000 versus 6,900.

The V gene's germline CDR1 is SGDLS and CDR2 YYNGEE. V lost 3 bases and J 6 bases, leaving 16 bases between the germline ends. The CDR3 has 15 residues. Two-round multiplex PCR, the amplification method, yielded TCR beta CDR3 from genomic DNA. With primers specific to each TRBV and TRBJ gene, the first-round PCR was performed. TCRdb reprocessed the multiplex PCR reads with MiXCR, giving one entry per CDR3 protein. This table holds 12,000 or so distinct CDR3 sequences, around 40% found once. The V gene is TRBV9, the J gene TRBJ2-1; D is possibly TRBD2 (5 bases). The TCR sequence derives from a donor over 45 with non-small cell lung cancer. This sample comprised PBMCs, obtained before or after stereotactic body radiation therapy (not recorded which). The CDR3 region is CASSASGTSGNEQFF. The CDR3 DNA follows: TGTGCCAGCAGCGCCTCGGGAACCTCAGGCAATGAGCAGTTCTTC. Looking up the rest from reference TRBV9 and TRBJ2-1 gives the full variable domain: DSGVTQTPKHLITATGQRVTLRCSPRSGDLSVYWYQQSLDQGLQFLIQYYNGEERAKGNILERFSAQQFPDLHSELNLSSLELGDSALYFCASSASGTSGNEQFFGPGTRLTVL.